This is a list of T cell receptor beta chains from one sample in a study of PD-L1 blockade in urothelial cancer. TCRdb's table, derived via immunoSEQ multiplex PCR, lists solely in-frame clones and lacks some. This sample yields about 45,000 clones, of which almost 85% are seen a single time; around 13% belongs to the top ten. The material sequenced was PBMCs, taken around atezolizumab (anti-PD-L1) treatment. The receptor set was obtained from a man aged 55 to 70 with urothelial cancer. Both conserved end residues are part of each CDR3. The D gene is left open where the match is weak. Clone size, where shown, is once, few, many, or a class for clones that have expanded.

>TRBD1|-|TRBJ1-4|14|TRBV18
CASSPLQGDEKLFF
TGTGCCAGCTCACCACTTCAGGGGGACGAAAAACTGTTTTTT
>TRBD1|-|TRBJ2-3|15|TRBV14
CASSPRTGSTDTQYF
TGTGCCAGCAGCCCGCGGACAGGGAGCACAGATACGCAGTATTTT
>TRBD2|-|TRBJ2-5|18|TRBV5-6
CASSLKRGTSGLPETQYF
TGTGCCAGCAGCTTGAAAAGGGGGACTAGCGGTCTCCCCGAGACCCAGTACTTC
>TRBD1|once|TRBJ1-2|15|TRBV7-9
CASSLAVDRAHGYTF
TGTGCCAGCAGCTTAGCCGTGGACAGGGCCCATGGCTACACCTTC
>-|-|TRBJ2-7|15|TRBV28
CASRRTGNPTAEQYF
TGTGCCAGCAGGCGGACGGGGAACCCCACTGCCGAGCAGTACTTC
>TRBD1|-|TRBJ1-2|15|TRBV28
CASSGGGQGTYGYTF
TGTGCCAGCAGTGGGGGTGGACAGGGTACGTACGGCTACACCTTC
>TRBD2|-|TRBJ2-7|16|TRBV10-3
CAISGKASGTSYEQYF
TGTGCCATCAGTGGCAAGGCTAGCGGGACCTCCTACGAGCAGTACTTC
>TRBD2|-|TRBJ2-1|14|TRBV10-3
CAISAKAGAAEQFF
TGTGCCATCAGTGCTAAGGCGGGAGCGGCTGAGCAGTTCTTC
>TRBD1|-|TRBJ2-5|15|TRBV6-5
CASSPDRGYGETQYF
TGTGCCAGCAGTCCTGACAGGGGGTACGGGGAGACCCAGTACTTC
>-|-|TRBJ2-5|14|TRBV13
CASRRGGSQETQYF
TGTGCCAGCAGGAGGGGGGGGAGCCAAGAGACCCAGTACTTC
>-|-|TRBJ2-7|14|TRBV7-8
CASSLQIQTYEQYF
TGTGCCAGCAGCCTACAAATTCAGACTTACGAGCAGTACTTC
>-|-|TRBJ2-7|14|TRBV28
CASRGSTLTYEQYF
TGTGCCAGCAGGGGCTCAACTCTAACCTACGAGCAGTACTTC
>-|-|TRBJ2-5|8|TRBV5-4
CASPAQYF
TGTGCCAGCCCGGCCCAGTACTTC
>-|-|TRBJ1-5|15|TRBV15
CATSRDGQGNQPQHF
TGTGCCACCAGCAGAGATGGGCAGGGCAATCAGCCCCAGCATTTT
>TRBD1|-|TRBJ2-1|15|TRBV19
CASSIEDRGYNEQFF
TGTGCCAGTAGTATCGAGGACAGGGGTTACAATGAGCAGTTCTTC
>TRBD1|-|TRBJ1-5|14|TRBV5-1
CASSFRTGDQPQHF
TGCGCCAGCAGCTTTCGGACAGGGGATCAGCCCCAGCATTTT
>TRBD1|-|TRBJ1-5|13|TRBV29-1
CSVGTGGNQPQHF
TGCAGCGTCGGGACAGGGGGGAATCAGCCCCAGCATTTT
>TRBD1|once|TRBJ2-2|16|TRBV27
CASSSSRQGLTGELFF
TGTGCCAGCAGTTCGTCTCGACAGGGCCTGACCGGGGAGCTGTTTTTT
>-|-|TRBJ1-3|16|TRBV15
CATSLRGGISGNTIYF
TGTGCCACCAGCTTAAGGGGGGGGATCTCTGGAAACACCATATATTTT
>-|-|TRBJ2-5|13|TRBV7-8
CASRARVGETQYF
TGTGCCAGCAGGGCCAGGGTGGGAGAGACCCAGTACTTC
>-|-|TRBJ1-2|15|TRBV10-3
CAIRSGNSNNYGYTF
TGTGCCATCAGGTCAGGGAATAGTAACAACTATGGCTACACCTTC
>TRBD2|-|TRBJ2-3|18|TRBV4-1
CASSLRGGPTPREDTQYF
TGCGCCAGCAGCCTGCGGGGGGGACCCACCCCGCGAGAGGATACGCAGTATTTT
>-|-|TRBJ2-7|16|TRBV4-2
CASSQGSGLTPTEQYF
TGTGCCAGCAGCCAGGGCTCGGGACTGACCCCTACGGAGCAGTACTTC
>-|few|TRBJ2-7|18|TRBV28
CASRPRFSLRDTYYEQYF
TGTGCCAGCAGGCCTAGATTTTCTCTCCGGGACACGTATTACGAGCAGTACTTC
>TRBD2|few|TRBJ2-1|13|TRBV30
CAWRTSGRGEQFF
TGTGCCTGGAGGACTAGCGGGAGGGGGGAGCAGTTCTTC
>-|-|TRBJ2-2|16|TRBV7-2
CASSRLRRENTGELFF
TGTGCCAGCAGCCGACTTCGACGAGAGAACACCGGGGAGCTGTTTTTT
>-|once|TRBJ2-3|14|TRBV13
CASSFTSRTDTQYF
TGTGCCAGCAGCTTTACTAGCCGCACAGATACGCAGTATTTT
>TRBD2|-|TRBJ2-1|15|TRBV10-3
CAISESPAGDNEQFF
TGTGCCATCAGTGAGTCGCCAGCGGGGGACAATGAGCAGTTCTTC
>TRBD2|-|TRBJ2-1|14|TRBV5-1
CASSAGGSTHEQFF
TGCGCCAGCAGTGCTGGCGGGAGTACCCATGAGCAGTTCTTC
>-|few|TRBJ1-5|13|TRBV9
CASSPPAGQPQHF
TGTGCCAGCAGCCCCCCGGCGGGCCAGCCCCAGCATTTT
>-|-|TRBJ2-3|13|TRBV15
CATSLRRTDTQYF
TGTGCCACCAGTCTTCGTCGGACAGATACGCAGTATTTT
>-|-|TRBJ1-5|16|TRBV28
CASSPTSGLPNQPQHF
TGTGCCAGCAGTCCAACCTCCGGTCTCCCAAATCAGCCCCAGCATTTT
>-|-|TRBJ2-7|15|TRBV4-2
CASSQDRQLRGEQYF
TGTGCCAGCAGCCAAGATCGGCAGCTTCGAGGTGAGCAGTACTTC
>-|few|TRBJ1-4|12|TRBV6-5
CASSSRGEKLFF
TGTGCCAGCAGTTCAAGGGGTGAAAAACTGTTTTTT
>TRBD1|-|TRBJ1-2|12|TRBV30
CAWSAGTGDNTF
TGTGCCTGGAGTGCCGGGACAGGGGATAACACCTTC
>-|-|TRBJ2-6|14|TRBV6-5
CAAGQGSGANVLTF
TGTGCCGCCGGACAAGGGTCTGGGGCCAACGTCCTGACTTTC
>-|-|TRBJ2-1|16|TRBV11-1
CASSLGLALWDNEQFF
TGTGCCAGCAGCTTAGGGCTAGCGTTATGGGACAATGAGCAGTTCTTC
>-|once|TRBJ1-5|13|TRBV27
CASSPYSNQPQHF
TGTGCCAGCAGTCCCTATAGCAATCAGCCCCAGCATTTT
>-|-|TRBJ2-2|17|TRBV27
CASSSSSPVRSGGELFF
TGTGCCAGCAGTTCCTCCTCTCCGGTTCGATCCGGCGGGGAGCTGTTTTTT
>-|-|TRBJ1-4|16|TRBV4-2
CASSLKPREKNEKLFF
TGTGCCAGCAGCCTCAAGCCGCGCGAGAAAAATGAAAAACTGTTTTTT
>TRBD1|-|TRBJ2-6|17|TRBV5-4
CASSLGDRGPGANVLTF
TGTGCCAGCAGCCTGGGGGACAGGGGGCCTGGGGCCAACGTCCTGACTTTC
>TRBD1|-|TRBJ1-2|16|TRBV10-3
CAISRDRGLDDYGYTF
TGTGCCATCAGCCGGGACAGGGGTCTGGACGACTATGGCTACACCTTC